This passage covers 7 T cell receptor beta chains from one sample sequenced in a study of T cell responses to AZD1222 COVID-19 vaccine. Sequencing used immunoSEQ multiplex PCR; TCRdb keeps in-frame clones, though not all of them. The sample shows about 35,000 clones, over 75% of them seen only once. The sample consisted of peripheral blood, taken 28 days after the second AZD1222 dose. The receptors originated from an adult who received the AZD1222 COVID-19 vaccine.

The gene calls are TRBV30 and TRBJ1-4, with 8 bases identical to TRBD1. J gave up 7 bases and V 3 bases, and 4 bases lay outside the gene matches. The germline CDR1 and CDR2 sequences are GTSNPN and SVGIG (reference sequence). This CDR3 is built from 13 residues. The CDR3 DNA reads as TGTGCCTGGAGAGACAGGGGAACTGAAAAACTGTTTTTT. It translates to CAWRDRGTEKLFF.

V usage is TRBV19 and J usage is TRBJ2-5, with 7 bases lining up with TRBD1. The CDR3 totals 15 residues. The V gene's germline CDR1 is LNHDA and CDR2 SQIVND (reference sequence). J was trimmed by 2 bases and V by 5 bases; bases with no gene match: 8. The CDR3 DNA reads TGTGCCAGTAGTTTGCAAGGACAGGTACAAGAGACCCAGTACTTC. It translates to CASSLQGQVQETQYF.

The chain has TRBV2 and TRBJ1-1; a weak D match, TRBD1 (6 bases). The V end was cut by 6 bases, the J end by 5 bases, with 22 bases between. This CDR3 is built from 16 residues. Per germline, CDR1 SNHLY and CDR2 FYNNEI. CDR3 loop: CASRSEGGAGGTEAFF. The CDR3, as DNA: TGTGCCAGCAGGTCGGAGGGGGGAGCAGGAGGTACTGAAGCTTTCTTT.

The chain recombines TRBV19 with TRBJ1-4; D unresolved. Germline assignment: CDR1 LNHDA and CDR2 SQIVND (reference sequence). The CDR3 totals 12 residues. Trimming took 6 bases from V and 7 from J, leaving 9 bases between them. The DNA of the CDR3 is TGTGCCAGTAGGCAGGCGGGTGAAAAACTGTTTTTT. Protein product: CASRQAGEKLFF.

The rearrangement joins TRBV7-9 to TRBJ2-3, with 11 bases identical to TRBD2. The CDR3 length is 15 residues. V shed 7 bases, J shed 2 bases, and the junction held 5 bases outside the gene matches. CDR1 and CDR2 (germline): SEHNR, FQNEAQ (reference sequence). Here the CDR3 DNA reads TGTGCCAGCACACTAGCGGGGGCTGTCACAGATACGCAGTATTTT. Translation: CASTLAGAVTDTQYF.

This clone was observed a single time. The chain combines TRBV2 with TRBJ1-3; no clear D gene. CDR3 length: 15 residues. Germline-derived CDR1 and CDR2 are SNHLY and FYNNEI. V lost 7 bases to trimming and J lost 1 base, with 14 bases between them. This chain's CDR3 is CASKSGVLSGNTIYF. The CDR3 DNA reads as TGTGCCAGCAAGTCCGGGGTACTTTCTGGAAACACCATATATTTT. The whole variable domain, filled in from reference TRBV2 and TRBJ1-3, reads EPEVTQTPSHQVTQMGQEVILRCVPISNHLYFYWYRQILGQKVEFLVSFYNNEISEKSEIFDDQFSVERPDGSNFTLKIRSTKLEDSAMYFCASKSGVLSGNTIYFGEGSWLTVV.

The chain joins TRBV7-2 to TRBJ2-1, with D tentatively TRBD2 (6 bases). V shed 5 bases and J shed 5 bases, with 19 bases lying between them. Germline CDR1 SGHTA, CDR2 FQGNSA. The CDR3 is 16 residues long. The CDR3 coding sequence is TGTGCCAGCAGCCCCGGGGGTAGCGCAGCCCACAATGAGCAGTTCTTC. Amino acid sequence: CASSPGGSAAHNEQFF.